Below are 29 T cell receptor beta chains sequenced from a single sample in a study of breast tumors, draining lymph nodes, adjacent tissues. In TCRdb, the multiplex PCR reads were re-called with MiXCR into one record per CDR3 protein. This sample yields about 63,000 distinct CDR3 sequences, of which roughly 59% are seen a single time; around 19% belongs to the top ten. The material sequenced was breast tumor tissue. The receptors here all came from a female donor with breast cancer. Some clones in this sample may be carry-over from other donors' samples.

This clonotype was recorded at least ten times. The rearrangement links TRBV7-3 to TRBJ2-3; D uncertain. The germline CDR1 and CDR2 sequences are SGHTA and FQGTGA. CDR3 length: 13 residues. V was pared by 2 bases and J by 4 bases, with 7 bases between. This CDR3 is CASSLQSADTQYF. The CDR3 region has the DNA TGTGCCAGCAGCTTACAGTCGGCAGATACGCAGTATTTT. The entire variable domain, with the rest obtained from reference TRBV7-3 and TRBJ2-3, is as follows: GAGVSQTPSNKVTEKGKYVELRCDPISGHTALYWYRQSLGQGPEFLIYFQGTGAADDSGLPNDRFFAVRPEGSVSTLKIQRTERGDSAVYLCASSLQSADTQYFGPGTRLTVL.

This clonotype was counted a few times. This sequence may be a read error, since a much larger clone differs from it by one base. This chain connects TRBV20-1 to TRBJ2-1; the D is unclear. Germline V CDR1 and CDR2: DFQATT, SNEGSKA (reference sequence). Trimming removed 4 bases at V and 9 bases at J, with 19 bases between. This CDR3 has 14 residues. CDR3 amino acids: CSAKPWAGRTEQFF. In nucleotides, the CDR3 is TGCAGTGCTAAGCCATGGGCCGGAAGGACTGAGCAGTTCTTC.

The CDR3 bases are TGTGCCAGCAGTGAACGGTTTAACGAGCAGTACGTC. Its translation is CASSERFNEQYV. The chain links TRBV2 to TRBJ2-7; unclear D gene. The CDR3 is 12 amino acids. Germline V CDR1 and CDR2: SNHLY, FYNNEI. V was trimmed by 2 bases and J by 5 bases, leaving 7 bases between them.

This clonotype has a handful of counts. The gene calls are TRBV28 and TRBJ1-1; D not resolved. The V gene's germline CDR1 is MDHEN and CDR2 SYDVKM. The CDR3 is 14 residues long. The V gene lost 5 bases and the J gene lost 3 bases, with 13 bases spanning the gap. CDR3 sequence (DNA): TGTGCCAGCAGTACCCATGGGTTGGACACTGAAGCTTTCTTT. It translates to CASSTHGLDTEAFF.

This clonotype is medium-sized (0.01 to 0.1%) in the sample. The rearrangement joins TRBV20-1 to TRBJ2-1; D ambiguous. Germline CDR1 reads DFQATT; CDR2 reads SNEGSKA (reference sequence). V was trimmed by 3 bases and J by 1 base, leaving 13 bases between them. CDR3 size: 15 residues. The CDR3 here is CSASDGRTSYNEQFF. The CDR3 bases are TGCAGTGCTAGTGACGGACGAACTTCCTACAATGAGCAGTTCTTC.

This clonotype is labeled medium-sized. CDR3 DNA sequence: TGTGCCAGCAGCGGACAGGGGGCTTACGAGCAGTACTTC. Amino acids: CASSGQGAYEQYF. The chain links TRBV9 to TRBJ2-7; 10 nucleotides match TRBD1. The ends lost 3 bases at V and 4 bases at J; junction bases unmatched: 1. Germline V gene sequence: CDR1 SGDLS, CDR2 YYNGEE. This CDR3 contains 13 residues.

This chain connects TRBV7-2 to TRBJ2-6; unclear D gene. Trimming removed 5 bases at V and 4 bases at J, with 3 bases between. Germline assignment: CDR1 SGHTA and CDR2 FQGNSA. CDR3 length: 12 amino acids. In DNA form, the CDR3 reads TGTGCCAGCAGCGTGGGGGCCAACGTCCTGACTTTC. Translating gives CASSVGANVLTF.

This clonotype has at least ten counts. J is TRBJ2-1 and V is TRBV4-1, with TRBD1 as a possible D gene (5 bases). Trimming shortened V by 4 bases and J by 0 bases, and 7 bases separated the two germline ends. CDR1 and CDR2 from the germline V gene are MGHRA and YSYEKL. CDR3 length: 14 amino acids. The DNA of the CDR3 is TGCGCCAGCAGCCCTAGGGGCTCCTACAATGAGCAGTTCTTC. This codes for CASSPRGSYNEQFF.

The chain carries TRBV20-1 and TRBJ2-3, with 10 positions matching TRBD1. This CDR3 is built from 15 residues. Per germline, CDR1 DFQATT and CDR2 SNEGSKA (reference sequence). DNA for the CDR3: TGCAGGCCCGGGACAGGGGACCAGAATGCAGATACGCAGTATTTT. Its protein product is CRPGTGDQNADTQYF.

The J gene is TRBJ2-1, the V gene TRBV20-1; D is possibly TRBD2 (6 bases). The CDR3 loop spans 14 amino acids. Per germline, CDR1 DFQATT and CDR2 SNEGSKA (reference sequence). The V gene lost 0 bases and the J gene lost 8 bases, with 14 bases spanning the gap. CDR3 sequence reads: CSARDYLGEDEQFF. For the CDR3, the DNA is TGCAGTGCTAGAGACTACTTAGGGGAGGATGAGCAGTTCTTC.

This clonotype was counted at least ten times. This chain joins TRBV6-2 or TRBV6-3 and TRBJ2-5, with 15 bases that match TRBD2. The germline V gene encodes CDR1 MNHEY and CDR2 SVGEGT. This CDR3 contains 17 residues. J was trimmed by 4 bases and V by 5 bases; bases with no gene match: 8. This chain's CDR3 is CASSPGLAGGPRETQYF. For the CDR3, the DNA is TGTGCCAGCAGTCCAGGACTAGCGGGGGGGCCACGAGAGACCCAGTACTTC.

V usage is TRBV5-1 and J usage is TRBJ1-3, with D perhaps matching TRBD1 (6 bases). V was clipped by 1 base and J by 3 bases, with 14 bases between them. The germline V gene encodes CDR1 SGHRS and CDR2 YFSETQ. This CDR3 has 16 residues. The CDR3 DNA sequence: TGCGCCAGCAGCTTGTTTCACGGGACAAATGGAAACACCATATATTTT. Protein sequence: CASSLFHGTNGNTIYF.

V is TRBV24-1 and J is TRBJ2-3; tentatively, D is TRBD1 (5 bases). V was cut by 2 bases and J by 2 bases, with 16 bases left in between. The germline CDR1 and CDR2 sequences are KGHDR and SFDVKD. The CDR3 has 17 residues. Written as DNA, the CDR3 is TGTGCCACCAGTGATTCGACCCAGGGCCGTGACACAGATACGCAGTATTTT. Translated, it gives CATSDSTQGRDTDTQYF.

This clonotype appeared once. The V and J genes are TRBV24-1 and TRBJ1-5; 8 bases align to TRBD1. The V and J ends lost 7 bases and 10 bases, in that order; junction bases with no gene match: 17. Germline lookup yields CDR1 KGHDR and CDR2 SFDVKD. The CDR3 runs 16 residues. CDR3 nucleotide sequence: TGTGCCACCAGGACCGGACAGGGAAATAGCAGTCACCCCCAGCATTTT. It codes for CATRTGQGNSSHPQHF.

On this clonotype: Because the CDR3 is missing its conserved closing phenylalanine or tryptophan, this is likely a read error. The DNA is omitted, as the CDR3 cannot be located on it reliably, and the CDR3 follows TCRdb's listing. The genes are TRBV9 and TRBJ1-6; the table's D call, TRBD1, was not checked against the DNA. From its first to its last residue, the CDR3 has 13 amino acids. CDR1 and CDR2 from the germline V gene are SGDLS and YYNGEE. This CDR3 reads CASSVSPKGHPTY.

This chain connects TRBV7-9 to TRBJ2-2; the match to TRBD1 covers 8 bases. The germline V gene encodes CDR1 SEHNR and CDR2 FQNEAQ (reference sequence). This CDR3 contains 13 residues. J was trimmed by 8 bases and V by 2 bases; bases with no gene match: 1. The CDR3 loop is CASSLWDRGELFF. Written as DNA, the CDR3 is TGTGCCAGCAGCTTATGGGACAGGGGGGAGCTGTTTTTT.

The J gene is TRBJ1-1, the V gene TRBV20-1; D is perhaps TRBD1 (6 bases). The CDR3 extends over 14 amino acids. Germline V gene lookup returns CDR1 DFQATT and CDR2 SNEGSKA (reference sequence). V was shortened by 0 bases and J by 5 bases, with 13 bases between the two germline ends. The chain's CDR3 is CSARDRGGQTEAFF. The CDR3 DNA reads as TGCAGTGCTAGAGACCGGGGGGGGCAGACTGAAGCTTTCTTT.

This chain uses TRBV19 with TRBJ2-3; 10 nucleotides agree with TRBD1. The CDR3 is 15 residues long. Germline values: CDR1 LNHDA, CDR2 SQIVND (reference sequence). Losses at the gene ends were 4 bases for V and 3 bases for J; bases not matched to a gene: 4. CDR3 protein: CASSRDRGRTDTQYF. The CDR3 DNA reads TGTGCCAGTAGTAGAGACAGGGGGCGGACAGATACGCAGTATTTT.

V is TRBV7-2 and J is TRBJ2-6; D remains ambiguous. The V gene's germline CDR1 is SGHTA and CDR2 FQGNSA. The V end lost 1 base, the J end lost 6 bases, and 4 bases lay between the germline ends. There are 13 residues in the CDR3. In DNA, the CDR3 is TGTGCCAGCAGCTTAGAGTCGGCCAACGTCCTGACTTTC. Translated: CASSLESANVLTF. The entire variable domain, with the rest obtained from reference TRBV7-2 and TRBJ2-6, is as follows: GAGVSQSPSNKVTEKGKDVELRCDPISGHTALYWYRQSLGQGLEFLIYFQGNSAPDKSGLPSDRFSAERTGGSVSTLTIQRTQQEDSAVYLCASSLESANVLTFGAGSRLTVL.

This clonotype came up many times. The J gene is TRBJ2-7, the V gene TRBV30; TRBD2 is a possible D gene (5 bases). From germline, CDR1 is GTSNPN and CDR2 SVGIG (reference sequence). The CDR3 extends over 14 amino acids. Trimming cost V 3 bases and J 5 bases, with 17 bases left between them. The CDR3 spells CAWRRDGGRHEQYF. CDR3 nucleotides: TGTGCCTGGAGACGAGACGGAGGCAGACACGAGCAGTACTTC.

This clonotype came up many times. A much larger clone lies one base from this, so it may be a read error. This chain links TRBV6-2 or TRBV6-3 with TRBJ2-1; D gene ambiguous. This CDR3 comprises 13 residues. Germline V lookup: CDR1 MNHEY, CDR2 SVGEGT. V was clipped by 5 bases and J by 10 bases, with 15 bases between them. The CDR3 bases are TGTGCCAGCAGTCATGTTCCCAGACCAGAGCAGTTCTTC. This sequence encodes CASSHVPRPEQFF.

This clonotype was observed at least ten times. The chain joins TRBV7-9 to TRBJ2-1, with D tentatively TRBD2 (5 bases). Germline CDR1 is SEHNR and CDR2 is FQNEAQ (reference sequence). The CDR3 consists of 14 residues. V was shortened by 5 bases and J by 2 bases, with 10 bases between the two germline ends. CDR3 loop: CASSPAGAYNEQFF. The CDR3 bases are TGTGCCAGCAGCCCGGCCGGGGCCTACAATGAGCAGTTCTTC.

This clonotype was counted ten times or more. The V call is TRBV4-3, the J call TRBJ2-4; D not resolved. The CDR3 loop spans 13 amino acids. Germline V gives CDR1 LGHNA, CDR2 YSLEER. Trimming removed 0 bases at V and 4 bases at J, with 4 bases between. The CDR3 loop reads CASSQEQKNIQYF. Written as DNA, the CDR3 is TGCGCCAGCAGCCAAGAACAGAAAAACATTCAGTACTTC.

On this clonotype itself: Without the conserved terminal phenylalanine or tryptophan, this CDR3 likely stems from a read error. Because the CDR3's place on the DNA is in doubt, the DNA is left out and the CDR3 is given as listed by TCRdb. CDR3 sequence: CATSDRNRGGIAEPKTS. This chain connects TRBV24-1 to TRBJ2-5; TRBD1, the table's D call, lacks a check against the DNA. CDR1 KGHDR and CDR2 SFDVKD come from the germline V gene. The CDR3 has 17 amino acids, counting both end residues.

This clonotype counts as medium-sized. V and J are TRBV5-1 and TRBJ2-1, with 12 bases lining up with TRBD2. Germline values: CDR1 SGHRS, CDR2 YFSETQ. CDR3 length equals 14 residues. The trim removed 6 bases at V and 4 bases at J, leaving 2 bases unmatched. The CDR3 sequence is CASTLAGGYNEQFF. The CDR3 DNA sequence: TGCGCCAGCACACTAGCGGGAGGTTACAATGAGCAGTTCTTC.

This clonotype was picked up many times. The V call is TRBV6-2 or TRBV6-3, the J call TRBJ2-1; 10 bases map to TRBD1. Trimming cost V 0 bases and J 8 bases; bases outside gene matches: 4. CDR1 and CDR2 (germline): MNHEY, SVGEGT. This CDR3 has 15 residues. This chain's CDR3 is CASSYSRTGGHEQFF. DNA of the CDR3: TGTGCCAGCAGTTACTCACGGACAGGGGGGCATGAGCAGTTCTTC.

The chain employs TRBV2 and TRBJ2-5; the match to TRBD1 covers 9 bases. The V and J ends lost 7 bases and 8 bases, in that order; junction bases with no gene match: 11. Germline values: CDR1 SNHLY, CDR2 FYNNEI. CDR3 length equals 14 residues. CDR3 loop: CASKSQGQGGTQYF. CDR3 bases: TGTGCCAGCAAGAGTCAGGGACAGGGAGGCACCCAGTACTTC.

The CDR3, as DNA: TGTGCCAGCAGCGACTACAGGGGGCGCTTTGAAAAACTGTTTTTT. Translated, it gives CASSDYRGRFEKLFF. This chain links TRBV7-9 with TRBJ1-4; 9 bases are shared with TRBD1. The germline V gene encodes CDR1 SEHNR and CDR2 FQNEAQ (reference sequence). The CDR3 contains 15 residues. Trimming removed 5 bases from V and 7 bases from J; junction bases left unmatched: 8. The variable domain in full, completed from reference TRBV7-9 and TRBJ1-4, reads DTGVSQNPRHKITKRGQNVTFRCDPISEHNRLYWYRQTLGQGPEFLTYFQNEAQLEKSRLLSDRFSAERPKGSFSTLEIQRTEQGDSAMYLCASSDYRGRFEKLFFGSGTQLSVL.

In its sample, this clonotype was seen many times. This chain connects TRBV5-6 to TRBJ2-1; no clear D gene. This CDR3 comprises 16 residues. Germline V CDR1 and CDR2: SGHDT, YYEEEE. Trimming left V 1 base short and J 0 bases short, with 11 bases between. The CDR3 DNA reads TGTGCCAGCAGCTTGTTACTATCAAGCTCCTACAATGAGCAGTTCTTC. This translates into CASSLLLSSSYNEQFF.